This T cell receptor beta chain was recorded in a study of T cell repertoires in cytomegalovirus infection. As for the study in general: Well-studied HLA-B-restricted CMV epitopes were used in the study alongside recently identified HLA-C-restricted ones. In public TCR beta signatures, there were indications of both CMV infection and matching HLA type. General study findings and limits: It was HLA-C-restricted CMV-specific TCR beta clonotypes that dominated the response ex vivo. CMV carriers having the relevant HLA were flagged by cumulative public TCR beta family frequency.

The CDR3 has 17 residues. From germline, CDR1 is LNHNV and CDR2 YYDKDF (reference sequence). V lost 3 bases and J lost 4; bases outside the gene matches: 6. Notes on this clonotype: Its antigen is unidentified.

TCRdb itself ran the reads through MiXCR, one entry per CDR3 protein. Of about 920,000 distinct CDR3 sequences in the sample, approximately 31% were seen once. The clonotype originates from a human donor in good health (CMV status not recorded). Some clones in this sample may be carry-over from other donors' samples. The chain is built from TRBV15 and TRBJ2-1; 13 positions agree with TRBD2. The sequenced sample was cultured CD8+ T cells from PBMCs, obtained from culture after CMV antigen stimulation. The CDR3 spells CATSSLGTSGVYNEQFF. The CDR3 bases are TGTGCCACCAGCAGCCTCGGGACTAGCGGGGTTTACAATGAGCAGTTCTTC.